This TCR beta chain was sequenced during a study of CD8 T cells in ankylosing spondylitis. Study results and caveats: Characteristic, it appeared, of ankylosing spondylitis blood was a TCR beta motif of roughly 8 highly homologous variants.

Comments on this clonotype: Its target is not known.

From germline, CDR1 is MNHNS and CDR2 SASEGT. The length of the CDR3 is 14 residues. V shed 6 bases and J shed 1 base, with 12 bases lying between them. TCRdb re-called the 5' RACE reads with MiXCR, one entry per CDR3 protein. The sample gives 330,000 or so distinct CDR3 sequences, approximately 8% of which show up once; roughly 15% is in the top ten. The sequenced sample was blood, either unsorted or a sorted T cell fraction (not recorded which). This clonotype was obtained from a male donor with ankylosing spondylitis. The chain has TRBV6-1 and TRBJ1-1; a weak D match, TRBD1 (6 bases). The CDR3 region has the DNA TGTGCCAGCAGCCCCAGGGGCTCGAACACTGAAGCTTTCTTT. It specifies CASSPRGSNTEAFF.